This T cell receptor (beta chain) came from a study of blood T cell repertoires in COVID-19. Study details: PBMCs, B-cell-depleted T cells, or T cells were the source of the cDNA or gDNA that made up the material.

Trimming stripped 0 bases from V and 10 bases from J, with 16 bases between. CDR3 length: 15 amino acids. CDR1 SGHTA and CDR2 FQGTGA come from the germline V gene. Assignments of participants to cohorts depended upon their own reported clinical history. Per the authors' pipeline: It was from reference gene primer amplification that nucleated cell counts were estimated. Sequencing used immunoSEQ multiplex PCR; TCRdb keeps in-frame clones, though not all of them. V, J and clone size are taken as reported in that table, and D and trimming were inferred from the DNA itself. In the table there are about 200,000 clones, about 86% of which are singletons.

The chain uses TRBV7-3 and TRBJ2-1; D may be TRBD2 (6 bases). Specimen: PBMCs or T cells enriched from blood (not recorded which). The origin of this receptor is a woman between 40 and 55 years old with acute COVID-19. The CDR3 sequence: CASSLTSSGPLEQFF. For the CDR3, the DNA is TGTGCCAGCAGCTTAACGTCGAGCGGGCCGTTAGAGCAGTTCTTC.